The clone carrying this T cell receptor (beta chain) is medium-sized. This sample was taken from a study of T and B cells in COVID-19 patients. Study at large: Peripheral blood came from COVID-19 patients with active infection or after recovery. Recovered patients mostly had mild to moderate COVID-19 managed as outpatients. The recovered cohort's median age was approximately 37 years, versus about 63 years in active infection. Of around 21 active-infection patients, under 15 were critically ill with mechanical ventilation or extracorporeal membrane oxygenation.

TRB was amplified from around 230-520 ng of blood genomic DNA. TRB rearrangements were amplified by multiplex PCR with BIOMED2 TRB-A/B primers. TCRdb called the multiplex PCR reads again in MiXCR, with one record for every CDR3 protein. The data contain around 23,000 distinct CDR3 sequences, roughly 29% of them singletons. Sequencing input: blood. This TCR was recovered from a human donor who had recovered from COVID-19.

CDR3 DNA sequence: TGTGCCAGTGGGAGGACGAATGGAAACACCATATATTTT. This translates into CASGRTNGNTIYF. This chain connects TRBV19 to TRBJ1-3; D is undetermined. Germline V gene sequence: CDR1 LNHDA, CDR2 SQIVND (reference sequence). The CDR3 is 13 amino acids. V lost 8 bases and J 3 bases, leaving 11 bases between the germline ends. The full variable domain, its missing parts supplied by reference TRBV19 and TRBJ1-3, is DGGITQSPKYLFRKEGQNVTLSCEQNLNHDAMYWYRQDPGQGLRLIYYSQIVNDFQKGDIAEGYSVSREKKESFPLTVTSAQKNPTAFYLCASGRTNGNTIYFGEGSWLTVV.